This T cell receptor beta chain was recorded in a study of T cell responses to AZD1222 COVID-19 vaccine. Study-wide points: Spike-wide coverage was observed for vaccine-associated CD4 TCRs, with dominant responses at 160-218 and 743-854. Increased Spike-specific TCR breadth and depth were observed after two AZD1222 doses. There were repertoire samples only from the period after the peak T cell response.

The ends were cut back, 0 bases at V and 4 bases at J, with 4 bases in the middle. Germline V CDR1 and CDR2: SQVTM, ANQGSEA. The CDR3 covers 12 residues. This clone was recorded once. Its antigen is not known. Measured with immunoSEQ multiplex PCR; TCRdb has only the in-frame clones, and not every one. Among approximately 64,000 clones, 90% to 95% were seen once, and the ten largest hold 6.3%. Material: peripheral blood, obtained 28 days after the second dose of the MenACWY control vaccine. The chain combines TRBV29-1 with TRBJ1-5; D remains ambiguous. The TCR originated in an adult who received the MenACWY meningococcal vaccine as a control. Here the CDR3 reads CSVEDGNQPQHF. The CDR3, as DNA: TGCAGCGTTGAAGACGGTAATCAGCCCCAGCATTTT.